These T cell receptor beta chains were read from a single sample in a study of CXCR3-negative and CXCR3-positive naive CD8 T cells. TCRdb re-called the 5' RACE reads; every CDR3 protein appears as one record, without DNA. The specimen's table records 5,500 to 6,000 distinct CDR3 sequences. The sequenced sample consisted of naive CXCR3- CD8+ T cells from blood. The source of these receptors is a human donor in good health. Some clones in this sample may be carry-over from other donors' samples. Each CDR3 is given with its conserved first and last residue. Some rows mark clone size as missing; the rest say once, few, many or name a class of expanded clone.

j_call v_call clone_size cdr3_length cdr3_aa
TRBJ1-3 TRBV29-1 NA 12 CSVAGRRNTIYF
TRBJ1-2 TRBV12-3/TRBV12-4 medium-sized 15 CASSWVIQGADGYTF
TRBJ2-7 TRBV3-1 medium-sized 14 CASSQGGNSYEQYF
TRBJ2-1 TRBV5-6 NA 15 CASSPSGTGADEQFF
TRBJ2-1 TRBV6-5 medium-sized 19 CASTSRAPPTSGRGREQFF
TRBJ2-7 TRBV27 medium-sized 13 CAALGPPSYEQYF
TRBJ2-7 TRBV20-1 NA 13 CSAFRTSSYEQYF
TRBJ1-4 TRBV20-1 NA 13 CSAAGQTNEKLFF
TRBJ2-1 TRBV7-2 NA 12 CATGVDLWAQFF
TRBJ2-2 TRBV23-1 NA 15 CAGRREGRTTGELFF
TRBJ2-1 TRBV4-1 NA 17 CASSHASAGAVMNEQFF
TRBJ1-2 TRBV4-1 NA 12 CASSQDEMSYTF
TRBJ2-2 TRBV15 medium-sized 19 CATMFVQRDRGSYGGELFF
TRBJ2-7 TRBV6-2/TRBV6-3 NA 14 CASSFLRETHEQYF
TRBJ2-7 TRBV29-1 medium-sized 13 CSVARQGTNEQYF
TRBJ2-5 TRBV4-3 medium-sized 13 CASSLSGQETQYF
TRBJ1-5 TRBV19 medium-sized 13 CASSIALYQPQHF
TRBJ2-7 TRBV20-1 medium-sized 13 CSARHPESYEQYF
TRBJ1-4 TRBV18 NA 14 CASSPWGTPEKLFF
TRBJ1-5 TRBV20-1 medium-sized 13 CSARGADGQPQHF
TRBJ2-3 TRBV20-1 medium-sized 16 CSARDRVGAYTDTQYF
TRBJ1-1 TRBV21-1 NA 14 CASSSGARSTEAFF
TRBJ2-7 TRBV4-2 medium-sized 17 CASSQEWSSGGLLEQYF
TRBJ1-1 TRBV4-3 medium-sized 13 CASSQDLRMEAFF
TRBJ2-2 TRBV5-6 NA 13 CASGLLNTGELFF
TRBJ2-3 TRBV28 NA 16 CASRDGLAEFTDTQYF
TRBJ1-5 TRBV19 medium-sized 14 CASRDRGTNQPQHF
TRBJ2-4 TRBV20-1 NA 15 CSARDSGVTDDIQYF
TRBJ2-3 TRBV29-1 NA 13 CSVGGSQTDTQYF
TRBJ2-7 TRBV20-1 medium-sized 17 CSARFPRGGRPDGEQYF
TRBJ2-3 TRBV7-9 NA 19 CASSSYLLTSGMSTDTQYF
TRBJ2-2 TRBV29-1 NA 12 CSVEGEDGELFF
TRBJ1-1 TRBV7-2 medium-sized 13 CASSLDGEHEAFF
TRBJ2-2 TRBV2 medium-sized 15 CARTSGTINTGELFF
TRBJ1-1 TRBV29-1 NA 16 CSAPGRAASMNTEAFF
TRBJ2-2 TRBV29-1 NA 15 CSVEGGKGTGGELFF
TRBJ2-5 TRBV2 NA 15 CASSPSGGQLETQYF
TRBJ1-2 TRBV4-1 medium-sized 14 CASSQDTRVDGYTF
TRBJ2-2 TRBV13 NA 17 CASSLGGQGPNTGELFF
TRBJ2-6 TRBV5-1 medium-sized 15 CASSFSGLGANVLTF
TRBJ2-1 TRBV4-1 NA 18 CASSQVGGSPKLNNEQFF